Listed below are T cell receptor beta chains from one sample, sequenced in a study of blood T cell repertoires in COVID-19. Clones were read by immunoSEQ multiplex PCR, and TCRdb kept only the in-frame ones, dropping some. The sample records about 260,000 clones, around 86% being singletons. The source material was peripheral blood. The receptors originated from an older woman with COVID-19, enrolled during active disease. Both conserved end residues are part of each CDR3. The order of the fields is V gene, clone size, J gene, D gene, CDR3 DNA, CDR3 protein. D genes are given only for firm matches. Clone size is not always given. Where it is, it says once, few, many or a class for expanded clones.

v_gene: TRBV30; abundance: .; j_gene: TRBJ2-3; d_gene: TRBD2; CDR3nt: TGTGCCTGGAGTGTTCCTCTGACTAGCGGGAGGACAGATACGCAGTATTTT; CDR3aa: CAWSVPLTSGRTDTQYF
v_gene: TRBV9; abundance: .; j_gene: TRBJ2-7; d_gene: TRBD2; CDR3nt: TGTGCCAGCAGCGTAGGGCATGCCGGAGTAGCGGGAGGGTACGAGCAGTACTTC; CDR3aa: CASSVGHAGVAGGYEQYF
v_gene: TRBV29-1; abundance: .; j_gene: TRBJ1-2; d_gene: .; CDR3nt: TGCAGCGTTGCTCAGGATAGGTATGGCTACACCTTC; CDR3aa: CSVAQDRYGYTF
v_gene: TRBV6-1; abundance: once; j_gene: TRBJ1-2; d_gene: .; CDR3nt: TGTGCCAGCAGTGAAGCACAGAACTATGGCTACACCTTC; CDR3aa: CASSEAQNYGYTF
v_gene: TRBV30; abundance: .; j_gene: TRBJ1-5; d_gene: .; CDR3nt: TGTGCCTGGAGTGTACAGGTTCGGGACACATATAGCAATCAGCCCCAGCATTTT; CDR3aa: CAWSVQVRDTYSNQPQHF
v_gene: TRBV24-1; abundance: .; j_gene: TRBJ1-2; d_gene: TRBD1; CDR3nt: TGTGCCACCAGTGATCGGATTGGGACAGGCAATCTAACCTTC; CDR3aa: CATSDRIGTGNLTF
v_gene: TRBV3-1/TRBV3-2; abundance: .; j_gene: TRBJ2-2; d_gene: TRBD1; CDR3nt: TGTGCCAGCAGCCAAGCCGGGACAGGGGGCACCGGGGAGCTGTTTTTT; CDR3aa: CASSQAGTGGTGELFF
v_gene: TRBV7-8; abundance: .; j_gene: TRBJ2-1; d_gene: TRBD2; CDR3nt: TGTGCCAGCAGCCTCCTTTTGACTAGCGGGACCTACAATGAGCAGTTCTTC; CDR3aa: CASSLLLTSGTYNEQFF
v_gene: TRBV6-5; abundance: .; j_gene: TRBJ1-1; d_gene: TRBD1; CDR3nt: TGTGCCAGCAGTTCCCCGGGACAGGGGTCCACTGAAGCTTTCTTT; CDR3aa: CASSSPGQGSTEAFF
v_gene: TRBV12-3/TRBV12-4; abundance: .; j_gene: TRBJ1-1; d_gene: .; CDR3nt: TGTGCCAGCAGTTTATGGGGTCCACAGGGAGCTTTCTTT; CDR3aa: CASSLWGPQGAFF
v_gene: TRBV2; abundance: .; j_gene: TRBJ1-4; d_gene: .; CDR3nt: TGTGCCAGCAGTGAGGGGAGGATGGGCGAAAAACTGTTTTTT; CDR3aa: CASSEGRMGEKLFF
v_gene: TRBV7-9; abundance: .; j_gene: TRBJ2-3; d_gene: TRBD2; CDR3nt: TGTGCCAGCAGCTTAGCGCTCTTAGCGGGAGGTGGGACAGATACGCAGTATTTT; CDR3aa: CASSLALLAGGGTDTQYF
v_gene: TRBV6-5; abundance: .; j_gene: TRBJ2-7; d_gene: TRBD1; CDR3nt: TGTGCCAGCAACCCAACAGGGGCCTCCTACGAGCAGTACTTC; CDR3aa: CASNPTGASYEQYF
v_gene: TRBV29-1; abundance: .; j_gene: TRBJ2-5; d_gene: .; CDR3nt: TGCAGCGTTTGGGCTAGCTCATTCCAAGAGACCCAGTACTTC; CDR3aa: CSVWASSFQETQYF
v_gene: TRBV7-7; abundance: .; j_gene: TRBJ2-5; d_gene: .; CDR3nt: TGTGCCAGCAGCCCAGGGCTGGAGACCCAGTACTTC; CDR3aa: CASSPGLETQYF
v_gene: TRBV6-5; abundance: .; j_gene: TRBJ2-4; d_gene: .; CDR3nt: TGTGCCAGCAGGCTACGGGGCATTCAGTACTTC; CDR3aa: CASRLRGIQYF
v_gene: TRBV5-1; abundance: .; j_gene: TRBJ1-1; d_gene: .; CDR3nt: TGCGCCAGCAGCTTGGGTGGCAAAATGAACACTGAAGCTTTCTTT; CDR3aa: CASSLGGKMNTEAFF
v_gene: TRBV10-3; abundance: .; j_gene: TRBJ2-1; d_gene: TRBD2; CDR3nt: TGTGCCATCAGGGCGTCGGCGGGAGGGCCCCACAATGAGCAGTTCTTC; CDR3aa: CAIRASAGGPHNEQFF
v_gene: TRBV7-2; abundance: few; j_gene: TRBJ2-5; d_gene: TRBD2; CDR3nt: TGTGCCAGCAGCTTTTCGGCTAGCGGAGAGACCCAGTACTTC; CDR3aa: CASSFSASGETQYF
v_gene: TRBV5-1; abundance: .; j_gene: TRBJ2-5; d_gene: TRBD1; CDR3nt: TGCGCCAGCAGCTTGTCCGGGACAGTGGGAGAGACCCAGTACTTC; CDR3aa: CASSLSGTVGETQYF
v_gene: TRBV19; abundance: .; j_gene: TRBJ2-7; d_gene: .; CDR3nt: TGTGCCAGTAGCCCAAAGGAGGGCGAGCAGTACTTC; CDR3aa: CASSPKEGEQYF
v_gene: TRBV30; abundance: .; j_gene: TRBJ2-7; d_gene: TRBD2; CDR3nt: TGTGCCTGGAGTCCTGGGACTAGCGGGTTCTACGAGCAGTACTTC; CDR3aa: CAWSPGTSGFYEQYF
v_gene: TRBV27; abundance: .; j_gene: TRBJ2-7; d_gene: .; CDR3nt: TGTGCCAGCAGTCCCTTTGCGGGGCCCTACGAGCAGTACTTC; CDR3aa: CASSPFAGPYEQYF
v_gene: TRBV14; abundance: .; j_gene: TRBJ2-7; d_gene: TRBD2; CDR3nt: TGTGCCAGCAGCCAAGGACTAGCGGGGACCTACGAGCAGTACTTC; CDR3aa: CASSQGLAGTYEQYF
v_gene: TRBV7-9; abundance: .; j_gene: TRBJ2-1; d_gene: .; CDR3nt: TGTGCCAGCAGCTTCAGGGTCTCCTACAATGAGCAGTTCTTC; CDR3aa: CASSFRVSYNEQFF
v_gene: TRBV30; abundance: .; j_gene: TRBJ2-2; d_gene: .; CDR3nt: TGTGCCTGGAGTGGGCCCAGGGGATCCAACACCGGGGAGCTGTTTTTT; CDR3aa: CAWSGPRGSNTGELFF
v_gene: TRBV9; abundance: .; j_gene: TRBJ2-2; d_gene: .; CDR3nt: TGTGCCAGCAGCGTAGTCGAGGGAGACACCGGGGAGCTGTTTTTT; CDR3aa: CASSVVEGDTGELFF
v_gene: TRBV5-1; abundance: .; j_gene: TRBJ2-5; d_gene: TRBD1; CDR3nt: TGCGCCAGCAGCTTGGAGACAGGGTCAGGGACCCAGTACTTC; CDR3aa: CASSLETGSGTQYF
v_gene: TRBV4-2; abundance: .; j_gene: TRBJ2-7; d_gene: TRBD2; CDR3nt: TGTGCCAGCAGCCAAGCCGGGGGACTAGCGGGAGGGCCGAGAAGCGAGCAGTACTTC; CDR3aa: CASSQAGGLAGGPRSEQYF
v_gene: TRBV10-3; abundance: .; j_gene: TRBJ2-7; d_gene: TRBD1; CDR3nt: TGTGTCATCAGGGGGATGGGGGCAACCTACGAGCAGTACTTC; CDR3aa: CVIRGMGATYEQYF
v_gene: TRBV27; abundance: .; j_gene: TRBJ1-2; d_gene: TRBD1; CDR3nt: TGTGCCAGCAGTTTATTCGCGGGGCAGGGGGCAGGTGGCTACACCTTC; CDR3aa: CASSLFAGQGAGGYTF
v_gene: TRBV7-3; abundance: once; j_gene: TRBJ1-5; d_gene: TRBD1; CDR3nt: TGTGCCAGCAGCTTGACAGGGGGCCCCAATCAGCCCCAGCATTTT; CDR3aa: CASSLTGGPNQPQHF
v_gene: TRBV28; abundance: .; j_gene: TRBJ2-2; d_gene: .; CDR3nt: TGTGCCAGCAGGAAGGGGGTGGGGGAGCTGTTTTTT; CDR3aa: CASRKGVGELFF
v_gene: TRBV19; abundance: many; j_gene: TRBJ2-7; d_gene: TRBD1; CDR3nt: TGTGCCAGTAGTACCTGGACAGGGATCTACGAGCAGTACTTC; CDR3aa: CASSTWTGIYEQYF
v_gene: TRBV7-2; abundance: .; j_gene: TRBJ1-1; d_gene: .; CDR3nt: TGTGCCAGCAGCTTAGGCGGGAACGTGAACACTGAAGCTTTCTTT; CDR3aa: CASSLGGNVNTEAFF
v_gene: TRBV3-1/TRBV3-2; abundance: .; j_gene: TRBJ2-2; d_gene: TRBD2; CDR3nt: TGTGCAGAGAGACTAGCGGGAGGGCCTGAGCTGTTTTTT; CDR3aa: CAERLAGGPELFF
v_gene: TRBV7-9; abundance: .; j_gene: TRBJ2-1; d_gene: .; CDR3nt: TGTGCCAGCAGCTTAAGGGGGGGCAGCTCCTACAATGAGCAGTTCTTC; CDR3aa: CASSLRGGSSYNEQFF
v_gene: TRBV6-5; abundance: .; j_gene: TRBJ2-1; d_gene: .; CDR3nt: TGTGCCAGCAGCCCAAACAGGGTTTCCTACAATGAGCAGTTCTTC; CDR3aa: CASSPNRVSYNEQFF
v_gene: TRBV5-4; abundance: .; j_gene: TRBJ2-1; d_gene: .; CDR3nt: TGTGCCAGCAGCTTGATCGGGAGAAGAGATGAGCAGTTCTTC; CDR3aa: CASSLIGRRDEQFF
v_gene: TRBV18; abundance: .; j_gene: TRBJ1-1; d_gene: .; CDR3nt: TGTGCCAGCTCGTCGGACAGACTGAACACTGAAGCTTTCTTT; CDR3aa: CASSSDRLNTEAFF
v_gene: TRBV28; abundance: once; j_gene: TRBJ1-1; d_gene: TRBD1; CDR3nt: TGTGCCAGCAGCCGGGGACAGTGGATCAACACTGAAGCTTTCTTT; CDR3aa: CASSRGQWINTEAFF
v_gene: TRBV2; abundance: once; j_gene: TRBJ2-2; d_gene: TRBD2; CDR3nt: TGTGCCAGCAGTGACAGTGGCTTCAGCGGGAGGGCCCACGGGGAGCTGTTTTTT; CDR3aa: CASSDSGFSGRAHGELFF
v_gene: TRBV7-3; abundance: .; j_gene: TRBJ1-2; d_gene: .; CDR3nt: TGTGCCAGCAGCCGAGGACAGAACTATGGCTACACCTTC; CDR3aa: CASSRGQNYGYTF
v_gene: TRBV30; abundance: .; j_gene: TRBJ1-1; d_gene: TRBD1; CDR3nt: TGTGCCTGGAGCGAAGGGGGCGCGAACACTGAAGCTTTCTTT; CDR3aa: CAWSEGGANTEAFF
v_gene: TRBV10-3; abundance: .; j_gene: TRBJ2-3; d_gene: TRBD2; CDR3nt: TGTGCCATCAGTGAGGGGTGGGCTAGCGGGAGGGCAGATACGCAGTATTTT; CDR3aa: CAISEGWASGRADTQYF
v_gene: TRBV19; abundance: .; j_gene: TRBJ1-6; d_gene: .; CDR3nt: TGTGCCAGCGGGGGAGGGACAAATAATTCACCCCTCCACTTT; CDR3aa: CASGGGTNNSPLHF
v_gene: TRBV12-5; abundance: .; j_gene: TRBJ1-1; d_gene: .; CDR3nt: TGTGCTAGTGGTTTGGTTGCAGGAGGGCTGTCTGAAGCTTTCTTT; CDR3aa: CASGLVAGGLSEAFF
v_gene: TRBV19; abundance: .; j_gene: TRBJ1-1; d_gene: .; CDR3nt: TGTGCCAGTAGTATCCCGGGAAACCCAGCTTTCTTT; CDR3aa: CASSIPGNPAFF
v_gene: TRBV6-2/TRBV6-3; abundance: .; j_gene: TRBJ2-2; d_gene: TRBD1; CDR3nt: TGTGCCAGCAGTCCAACGGGACAGGGGGCCGGGGAGCTGTTTTTT; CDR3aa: CASSPTGQGAGELFF
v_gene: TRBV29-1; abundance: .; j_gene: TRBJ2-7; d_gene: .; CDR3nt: TGCAGCGTTGAAGGCTCCGGCTCCTACGAGCAGTACTTC; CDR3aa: CSVEGSGSYEQYF
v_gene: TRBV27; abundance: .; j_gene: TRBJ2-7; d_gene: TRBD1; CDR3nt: TGTGCCAGCAGTGATGGGACAGGGTACCATTACGAGCAGTACTTC; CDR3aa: CASSDGTGYHYEQYF
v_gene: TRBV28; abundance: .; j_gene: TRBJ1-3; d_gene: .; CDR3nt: TGTGCCAGCAGTAAACAGGGTCTCCCCCCTGGAAACACCATATATTTT; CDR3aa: CASSKQGLPPGNTIYF